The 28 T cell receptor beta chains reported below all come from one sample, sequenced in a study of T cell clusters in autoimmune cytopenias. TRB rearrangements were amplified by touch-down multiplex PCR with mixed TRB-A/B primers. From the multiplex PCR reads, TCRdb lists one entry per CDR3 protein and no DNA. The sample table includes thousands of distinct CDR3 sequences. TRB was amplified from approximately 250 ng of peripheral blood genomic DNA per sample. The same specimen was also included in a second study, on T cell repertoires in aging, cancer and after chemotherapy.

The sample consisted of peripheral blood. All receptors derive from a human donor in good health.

CDR3 amino acids: CASSQVLAGGTDTQYF. The chain employs TRBV4-2 and TRBJ2-3; TCRdb reports TRBD2, a call that lacks DNA to check it against. This CDR3 has 16 amino acids. From germline, CDR1 is LGHNA and CDR2 YNFKEQ.

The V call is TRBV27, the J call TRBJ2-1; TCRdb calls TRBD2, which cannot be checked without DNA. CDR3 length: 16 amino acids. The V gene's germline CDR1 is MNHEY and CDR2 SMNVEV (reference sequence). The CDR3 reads CASSSFLAGAVNEQFF.

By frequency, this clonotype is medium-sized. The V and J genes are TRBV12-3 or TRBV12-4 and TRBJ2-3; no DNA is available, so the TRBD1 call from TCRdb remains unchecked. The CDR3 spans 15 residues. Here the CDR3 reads CASSLFDRATDTQYF.

CDR3 amino acids: CAWSPKEKLFF. The gene calls are TRBV30 and TRBJ1-4. There are 11 residues in the CDR3. From germline, CDR1 is GTSNPN and CDR2 SVGIG (reference sequence).

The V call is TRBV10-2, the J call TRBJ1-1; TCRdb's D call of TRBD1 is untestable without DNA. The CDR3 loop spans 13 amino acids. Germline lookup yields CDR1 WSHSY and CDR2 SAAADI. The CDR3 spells CATVSGGAAEAFF.

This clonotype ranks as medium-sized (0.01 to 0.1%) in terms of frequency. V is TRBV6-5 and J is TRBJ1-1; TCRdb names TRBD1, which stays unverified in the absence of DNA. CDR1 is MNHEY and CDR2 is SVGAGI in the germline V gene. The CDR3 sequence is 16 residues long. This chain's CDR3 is CASSASSTGGDTEAFF.

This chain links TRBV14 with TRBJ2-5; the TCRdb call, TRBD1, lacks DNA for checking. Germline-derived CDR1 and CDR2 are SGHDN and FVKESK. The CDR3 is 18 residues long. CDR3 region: CASSQFKFSQGSQETQYF.

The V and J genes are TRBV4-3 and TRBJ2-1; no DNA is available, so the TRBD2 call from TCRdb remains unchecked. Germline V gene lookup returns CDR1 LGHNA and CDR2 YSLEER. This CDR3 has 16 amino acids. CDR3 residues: CASSQDRRLADNEQFF.

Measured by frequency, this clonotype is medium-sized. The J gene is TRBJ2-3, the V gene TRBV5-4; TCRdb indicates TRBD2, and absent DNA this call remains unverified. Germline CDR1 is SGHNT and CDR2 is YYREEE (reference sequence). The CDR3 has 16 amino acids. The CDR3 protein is CASSRSGGWGTDTQYF.

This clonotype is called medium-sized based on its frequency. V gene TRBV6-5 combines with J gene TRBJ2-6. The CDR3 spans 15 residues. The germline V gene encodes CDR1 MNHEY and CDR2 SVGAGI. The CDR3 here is CASSYSGSGANVLTF.

The CDR3 loop is CASSFPHYGYTF. This chain links TRBV12-3 or TRBV12-4 with TRBJ1-2. The CDR3 contains 12 residues.

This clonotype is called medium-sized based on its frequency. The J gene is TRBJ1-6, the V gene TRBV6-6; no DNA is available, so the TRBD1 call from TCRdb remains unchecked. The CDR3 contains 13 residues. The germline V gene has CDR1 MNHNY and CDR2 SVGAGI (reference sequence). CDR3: CASSQQGDSPLHF.

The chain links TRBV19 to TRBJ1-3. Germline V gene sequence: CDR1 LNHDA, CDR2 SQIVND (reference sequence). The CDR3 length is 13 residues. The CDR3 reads CASSPQGGNTIYF.

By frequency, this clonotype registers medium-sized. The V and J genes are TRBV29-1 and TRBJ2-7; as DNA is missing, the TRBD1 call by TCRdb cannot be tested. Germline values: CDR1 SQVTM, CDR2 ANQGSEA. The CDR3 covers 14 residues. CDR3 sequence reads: CSVEEGQGTREQYF.

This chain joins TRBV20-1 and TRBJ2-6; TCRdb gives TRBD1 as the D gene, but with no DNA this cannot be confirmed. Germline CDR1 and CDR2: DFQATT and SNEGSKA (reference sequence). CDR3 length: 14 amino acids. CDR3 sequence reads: CSVFTGAGANVLTF.

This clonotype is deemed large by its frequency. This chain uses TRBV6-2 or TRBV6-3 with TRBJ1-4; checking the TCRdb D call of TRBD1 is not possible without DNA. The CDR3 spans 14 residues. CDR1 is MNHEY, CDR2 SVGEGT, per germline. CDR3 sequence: CASSAGTENEKLFF.

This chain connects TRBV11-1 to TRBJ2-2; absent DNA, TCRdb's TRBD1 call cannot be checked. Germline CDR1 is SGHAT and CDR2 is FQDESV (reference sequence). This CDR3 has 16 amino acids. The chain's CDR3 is CASSPTGQGNTGELFF.

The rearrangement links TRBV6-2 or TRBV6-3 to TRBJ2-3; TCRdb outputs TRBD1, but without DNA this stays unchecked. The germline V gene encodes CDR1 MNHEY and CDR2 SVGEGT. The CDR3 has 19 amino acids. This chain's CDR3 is CASSYRGTASSPLTDTQYF.

CDR3: CASSLSLGRGVVTNEQFF. The chain has TRBV7-2 and TRBJ2-1; checking the TCRdb D call of TRBD1 is not possible without DNA. Germline V gives CDR1 SGHTA, CDR2 FQGNSA. CDR3 length: 18 amino acids.

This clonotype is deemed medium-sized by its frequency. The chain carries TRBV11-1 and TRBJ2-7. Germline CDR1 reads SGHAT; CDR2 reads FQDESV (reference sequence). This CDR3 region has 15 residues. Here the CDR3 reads CASSLAGEVTYEQYF.

CDR3 sequence: CASSFQGSGEQYF. The V and J genes are TRBV7-6 and TRBJ2-5; TCRdb returns TRBD1, unconfirmable since there is no DNA. The CDR3 is made up of 13 amino acids. Germline assignment: CDR1 SGHVS and CDR2 FNYEAQ.

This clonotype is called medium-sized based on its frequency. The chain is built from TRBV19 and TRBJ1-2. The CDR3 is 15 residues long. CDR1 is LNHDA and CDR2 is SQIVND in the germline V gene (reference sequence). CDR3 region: CASSISGGQAGGYTF.

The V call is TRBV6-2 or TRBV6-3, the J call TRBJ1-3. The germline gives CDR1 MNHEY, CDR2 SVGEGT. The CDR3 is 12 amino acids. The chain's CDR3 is CASSYSANTIYF.

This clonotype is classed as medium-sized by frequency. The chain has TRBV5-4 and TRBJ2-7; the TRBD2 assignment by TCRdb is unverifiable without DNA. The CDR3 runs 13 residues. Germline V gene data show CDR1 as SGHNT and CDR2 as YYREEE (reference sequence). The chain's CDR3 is CASSAGLTYEQYF.

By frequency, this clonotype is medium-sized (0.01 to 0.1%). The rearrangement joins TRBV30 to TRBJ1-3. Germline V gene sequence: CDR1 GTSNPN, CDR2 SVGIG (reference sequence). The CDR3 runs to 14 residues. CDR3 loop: CAWMRASSGNTIYF.

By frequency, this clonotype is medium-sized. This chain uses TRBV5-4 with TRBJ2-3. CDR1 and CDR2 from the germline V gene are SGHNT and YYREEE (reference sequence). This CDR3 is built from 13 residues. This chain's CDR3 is CASSLTREDTQYF.

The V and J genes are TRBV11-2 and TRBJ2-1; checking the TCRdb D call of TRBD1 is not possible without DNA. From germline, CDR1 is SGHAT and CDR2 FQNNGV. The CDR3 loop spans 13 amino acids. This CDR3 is CASSLYAGNEQFF.

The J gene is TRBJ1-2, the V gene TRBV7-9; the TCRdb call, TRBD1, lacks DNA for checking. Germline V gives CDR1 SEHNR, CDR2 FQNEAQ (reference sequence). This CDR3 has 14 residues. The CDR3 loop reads CASSSSGADYGYTF.